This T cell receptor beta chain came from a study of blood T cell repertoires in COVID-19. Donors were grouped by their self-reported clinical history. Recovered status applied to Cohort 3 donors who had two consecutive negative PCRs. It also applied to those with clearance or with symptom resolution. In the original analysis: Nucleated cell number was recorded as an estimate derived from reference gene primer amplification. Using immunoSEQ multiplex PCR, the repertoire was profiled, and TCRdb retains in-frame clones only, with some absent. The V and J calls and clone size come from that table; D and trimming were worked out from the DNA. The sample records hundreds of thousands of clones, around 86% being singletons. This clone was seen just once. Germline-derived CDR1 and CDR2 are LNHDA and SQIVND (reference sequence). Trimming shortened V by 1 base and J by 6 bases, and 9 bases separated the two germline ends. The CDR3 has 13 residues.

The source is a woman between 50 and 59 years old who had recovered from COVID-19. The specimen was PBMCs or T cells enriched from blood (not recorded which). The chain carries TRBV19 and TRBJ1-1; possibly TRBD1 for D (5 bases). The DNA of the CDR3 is TGTGCCAGTAGTATAGGGGGCAGGGCTGAAGCTTTCTTT. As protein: CASSIGGRAEAFF.